The rows below give T cell receptor beta chains drawn from one sample of a study of OX40 agonist ivuxolimab in advanced cancers. The protocol was immunoSEQ multiplex PCR, while the TCRdb copy is restricted to in-frame clones and leaves out a portion. In the table there are tens of thousands of clones, roughly 84% of which are singletons. This material consisted of CD4+ or CD8+ T cells sorted from blood, taken in a trial of the OX40 agonist ivuxolimab. All receptors come from an adult with an advanced solid tumor such as melanoma, head and neck, liver or kidney cancer. CDR3s include the opening cysteine and the closing phenylalanine or tryptophan.

>TRBV7-8
CASSSLSVVNTEAFF
>TRBV9
CASSVVSGQGMNEQFF
>TRBV7-9
CASSLGQGLNTEAFF
>TRBV19
CASSLRQERQPQHF
>TRBV2
CASSGENSNQPQHF
>TRBV7-2
CASRDRAGSNTGELFF
>TRBV5-1
CASNSGGPVDTQYF
>TRBV6-5
CASRSGGGGNQPQHF
>TRBV18
CASSPPPGGRGDTEAFF
>TRBV28
CASSPARGPNTEAFF
>TRBV5-8
CASSRGDGVGEKLFF
>TRBV6-5
CASSYSAGNTEAFF
>TRBV7-2
CASSRGGLGAIYF
>TRBV6-5
CASRNHAPIYGYTF
>TRBV9
CASSVWAGTGELFF
>TRBV6-6
CASSYSGFNQPQHF
>TRBV9
CASSVFDSNQPQHF
>TRBV5-1
CASSPGTPNGNQPQHF
>TRBV7-2
CASSVQGYTEAFF
>TRBV7-9
CASSLARGPRSGNTIYF
>TRBV6-1
CASTHRVASTDTQYF
>TRBV4-2
CASSLGGTTEAFF
>TRBV27
CASSPWDRGLGYTF
>TRBV6-4
CASCRRGSNQPQHF
>TRBV4-1
CASSQVRSSYNSPLHF
>TRBV28
CASSSSGRAPDTQYF
>TRBV2
CASSEAVVTGAWGNEQFF
>TRBV4-1
CASSPGAGGADTQYF
>TRBV7-6
CASSLGMGGAQPQHF
>TRBV5-8
CASNRLAALNEQFF
>TRBV5-1
CASSLTLDRVFF
>TRBV18
CASSLRDGTYGYTF
>TRBV6-5
CASGQGQLNQPQHF
>TRBV19
CASRIGQGLGQPQHF
>TRBV18
CASSGVPAYEQYF
>TRBV19
CASIGHHYGYTF
>TRBV4-1
CASSRGQGEETQYF
>TRBV14
CASSQDHGVISTEAFF
>TRBV2
CASSGAGNTGELFF
>TRBV28
CASSPTMSGGGYTF
>TRBV19
CASSNPASGQNYGYTF
>TRBV5-1
CASSWTSGGAVVFREQFF
>TRBV19
CASSIDGAGDQETQYF
>TRBV29-1
CSVTQDRVTGELFF
>TRBV20-1
CSATDREAFF
>TRBV28
CASSTSGSLSDTQYF
>TRBV10-1
CASSESTRASSYNEQFF
>TRBV18
CASSPPTRYTEAFF